Shown below are 26 T cell receptor beta chains from a single sample sequenced in a study of blood T cell repertoires in COVID-19. Measured with immunoSEQ multiplex PCR; TCRdb has only the in-frame clones, and not every one. This table has approximately 380,000 clones, approximately 90% appearing once. What was sequenced was PBMCs or T cells enriched from blood (not recorded which). The receptors stem from a woman aged 35 to 49 who had been exposed to COVID-19.

This sequence joins TRBV15 and TRBJ1-1; 7 bases match TRBD1. The CDR3 runs 15 residues. Germline CDR1 LNHNV, CDR2 YYDKDF (reference sequence). Trimming cost V 0 bases and J 1 base; bases outside gene matches: 2. The chain's CDR3 is CATSREGQRNTEAFF. The CDR3 DNA is TGTGCCACCAGCAGAGAGGGACAGCGGAACACTGAAGCTTTCTTT. Filled out from reference TRBV15 and TRBJ1-1, the complete variable domain reads DAMVIQNPRYQVTQFGKPVTLSCSQTLNHNVMYWYQQKSSQAPKLLFHYYDKDFNNEADTPDNFQSRRPNTSFCFLDIRSPGLGDTAMYLCATSREGQRNTEAFFGQGTRLTVV.

This CDR3 is CASSPQGLDEKLFF. The CDR3 nucleotides are TGTGCCAGCAGCCCGCAGGGGTTGGATGAAAAACTGTTTTTT. The chain employs TRBV7-9 and TRBJ1-4; D possibly corresponds to TRBD1 (6 bases). CDR1 is SEHNR, CDR2 FQNEAQ, per germline (reference sequence). V was cut by 5 bases and J by 6 bases, with 13 bases left in between. CDR3 size: 14 residues.

This chain links TRBV29-1 with TRBJ2-7, with TRBD2 as a possible D gene (5 bases). In germline, CDR1 is SQVTM, CDR2 ANQGSEA. The V and J ends lost 6 bases and 7 bases respectively, with 22 bases between them. This CDR3 has 14 residues. Here the CDR3 reads CSVPGGQPSGEQYF. The CDR3 DNA reads as TGCAGCGTCCCGGGCGGGCAGCCGTCGGGAGAGCAGTACTTC.

The genes are TRBV5-1 and TRBJ1-1; tentatively, D is TRBD1 (6 bases). The V end lost 0 bases, the J end lost 0 bases, and 12 bases lay between the germline ends. The CDR3 runs 16 residues. The germline gives CDR1 SGHRS, CDR2 YFSETQ. The CDR3 here is CASSLAGGALNTEAFF. In DNA form, the CDR3 reads TGCGCCAGCAGCTTGGCCGGGGGGGCCTTGAACACTGAAGCTTTCTTT. The full variable domain, rest sourced from reference TRBV5-1 and TRBJ1-1, is KAGVTQTPRYLIKTRGQQVTLSCSPISGHRSVSWYQQTPGQGLQFLFEYFSETQRNKGNFPGRFSGRQFSNSRSEMNVSTLELGDSALYLCASSLAGGALNTEAFFGQGTRLTVV.

The chain employs TRBV19 and TRBJ1-5; 9 bases map to TRBD1. Germline lookup yields CDR1 LNHDA and CDR2 SQIVND (reference sequence). V was pared by 6 bases and J by 6 bases, with 9 bases of the junction left unmatched. CDR3 size: 15 residues. CDR3 nucleotides: TGTGCCAGTAGAGGGACAGGGCCTTTGGTTCAGCCCCAGCATTTT. Protein: CASRGTGPLVQPQHF.

J is TRBJ1-4 and V is TRBV30; 9 bases match TRBD1. The germline CDR1 and CDR2 sequences are GTSNPN and SVGIG (reference sequence). V was pared by 1 base and J by 8 bases, with 5 bases of the junction left unmatched. There are 14 residues in the CDR3. Written as DNA, the CDR3 is TGTGCCTGGAGTGCGGGAGGACAGGGGGAAAAACTGTTTTTT. Translation: CAWSAGGQGEKLFF.

V usage is TRBV18 and J usage is TRBJ1-2; D not resolved. CDR1 KGHSH and CDR2 LQKENI come from the germline V gene. This CDR3 spans 15 amino acids. The germline V and J ends were trimmed by 3 bases and 0 bases, with 11 bases remaining between them. This CDR3 reads CASSPQLETNYGYTF. In nucleotides, the CDR3 is TGTGCCAGCTCACCGCAATTAGAAACTAACTATGGCTACACCTTC.

The gene calls are TRBV7-2 and TRBJ1-4; a possible D gene is TRBD1 (5 bases). The CDR3 is 14 residues long. Trimming took off 6 bases at V and 6 bases at J, with 14 bases between the two ends. Germline assignment: CDR1 SGHTA and CDR2 FQGNSA. In DNA form, the CDR3 reads TGTGCCAGCAGACCCGGGACTGCTTATGAAAAACTGTTTTTT. Translating it yields CASRPGTAYEKLFF.

Note on this clone: Other DNA sequences in the sample encode the same CDR3. The chain joins TRBV5-1 to TRBJ2-3, with 13 bases lining up with TRBD2. Looked up from germline, CDR1 is SGHRS and CDR2 is YFSETQ. This CDR3 contains 16 residues. After removal of 1 base from V and 3 bases from J, the junction contained 2 bases not matched to a gene. CDR3 loop: CASSLRTSGGTDTQYF. The CDR3 DNA is TGCGCCAGCAGCTTGCGGACTAGCGGGGGTACAGATACGCAGTATTTT.

This chain uses TRBV4-1 with TRBJ2-7; 11 nucleotides line up with TRBD2. The V and J ends lost 0 bases and 5 bases, in that order; junction bases with no gene match: 9. CDR3 length: 17 residues. Germline loops: CDR1 MGHRA, CDR2 YSYEKL. In DNA, the CDR3 is TGCGCCAGCAGCCAAGATAATGATAGCGGGAGGGCCCACGAGCAGTACTTC. Its translation is CASSQDNDSGRAHEQYF.

V gene TRBV6-6 combines with J gene TRBJ1-6; the D gene is possibly TRBD1 (5 bases). CDR3 length: 16 residues. Germline assignment: CDR1 MNHNY and CDR2 SVGAGI (reference sequence). Trimming cost V 2 bases and J 6 bases, with 14 bases left between them. DNA of the CDR3: TGTGCCAGCAGTTACCGGGGGGGTATAGGTAATTCACCCCTCCACTTT. Translation gives CASSYRGGIGNSPLHF.

This clone was seen only once. V and J are TRBV2 and TRBJ2-7, with D perhaps TRBD1 (6 bases). V was pared by 8 bases and J by 3 bases, with 14 bases between. Germline V gene lookup returns CDR1 SNHLY and CDR2 FYNNEI. The CDR3 sequence is 13 residues long. CDR3 nucleotides: TGTGCCAGCGGACGGGACACCCTCTACGAGCAGTACTTC. Encoded protein: CASGRDTLYEQYF.

The chain employs TRBV5-1 and TRBJ2-5; TRBD2 is a possible D gene (6 bases). V shed 4 bases and J shed 2 bases, with 18 bases lying between them. CDR1 SGHRS and CDR2 YFSETQ come from the germline V gene. The CDR3 runs to 16 residues. The CDR3 nucleotides read TGCGCCAGCAGCCCACCTAGCGCCGCCTCTCAAGAGACCCAGTACTTC. This sequence encodes CASSPPSAASQETQYF.

This chain connects TRBV18 to TRBJ1-4; D might be TRBD1 (5 bases). Between the trimmed V and J ends, which lost 0 bases and 8 bases, there was a span of 10 bases. CDR3 length: 14 residues. Germline CDR1 and CDR2: KGHSH and LQKENI. The CDR3 protein is CASSPPVGGEKLFF. For the CDR3, the DNA is TGTGCCAGCTCACCACCCGTGGGGGGGGAAAAACTGTTTTTT.

This clone showed up just once. Other DNA sequences in this specimen translate into the identical CDR3. V usage is TRBV9 and J usage is TRBJ2-3; TRBD2 matches at 7 bases. The V segment lost 2 bases and the J segment 3 bases; nucleotides outside the gene matches: 6. Per the germline V gene, CDR1 is SGDLS and CDR2 is YYNGEE. This CDR3 has 15 amino acids. Written as DNA, the CDR3 is TGTGCCAGCAGCGTTGGTGCTAGCGGAACAGATACGCAGTATTTT. Translation: CASSVGASGTDTQYF.

The CDR3 coding sequence is TGTGCCAGCAGTGTCCGGACTTTCGACAATGAGCAGTTCTTC. Translating it yields CASSVRTFDNEQFF. The chain is built from TRBV5-6 and TRBJ2-1; TRBD2 might be the D (5 bases). V shed 5 bases and J shed 5 bases, with 14 bases lying between them. Germline lookup yields CDR1 SGHDT and CDR2 YYEEEE. The CDR3 spans 14 residues. Combining the CDR3 with reference TRBV5-6 and TRBJ2-1 gives the whole variable domain DAGVTQSPTHLIKTRGQQVTLRCSPKSGHDTVSWYQQALGQGPQFIFQYYEEEERQRGNFPDRFSGHQFPNYSSELNVNALLLGDSALYLCASSVRTFDNEQFFGPGTRLTVL.

In this sample, this clone turned up once. The V call is TRBV29-1, the J call TRBJ1-3; TRBD1 agrees at 9 bases. The germline V gene has CDR1 SQVTM and CDR2 ANQGSEA. Trimming at V came to 2 bases and at J to 5 bases, leaving 10 bases not matched to a gene. The CDR3 contains 16 residues. The DNA of the CDR3 is TGCAGCGTTGAACACATACGGGACAGGGACCGAAACACCATATATTTT. This sequence encodes CSVEHIRDRDRNTIYF.

This sequence joins TRBV14 and TRBJ2-7, with D perhaps TRBD1 (5 bases). V was pared by 4 bases and J by 10 bases, with 20 bases between. Germline values: CDR1 SGHDN, CDR2 FVKESK. CDR3 length: 14 residues. CDR3 bases: TGTGCCAGCAGCCCCTCAGGGTTACCGCCGTACCAGTACTTC. Protein sequence: CASSPSGLPPYQYF.

V usage is TRBV19 and J usage is TRBJ1-3; D gene ambiguous. CDR1 and CDR2 from the germline V gene are LNHDA and SQIVND (reference sequence). V gave up 6 bases and J gave up 0 bases, with 12 bases separating them. This CDR3 comprises 15 residues. The CDR3 bases are TGTGCCAGTAGCTTGCGAGCAGGCTCTGGAAACACCATATATTTT. Protein product: CASSLRAGSGNTIYF.

The chain joins TRBV12-3 or TRBV12-4 to TRBJ1-2; D remains unclear. The CDR3 loop spans 13 amino acids. Trimming took off 4 bases at V and 1 base at J, with 7 bases between the two ends. Here the CDR3 reads CASSYTDNYGYTF. CDR3 coding DNA: TGTGCCAGCAGTTACACAGATAACTATGGCTACACCTTC.

The sample holds a few counts of this clone. The chain has TRBV7-8 and TRBJ2-7, with 7 bases fitting TRBD2. V dropped 2 bases and J dropped 1; count of bases not matched to a gene: 5. The length of the CDR3 is 15 residues. The V gene's germline CDR1 is SGHVS and CDR2 FQNEAQ. The CDR3 sequence is CASSLKTGGSYEQYF. DNA for the CDR3: TGTGCCAGCAGCTTAAAAACGGGGGGATCCTACGAGCAGTACTTC.

The chain couples TRBV7-3 to TRBJ2-1, with 7 bases lining up with TRBD2. The germline V gene has CDR1 SGHTA and CDR2 FQGTGA. This CDR3 comprises 15 residues. J gave up 6 bases and V 4 bases, and 9 bases lay outside the gene matches. CDR3 region: CASSSYGLGVNEQFF. CDR3 nucleotides: TGTGCCAGCAGCTCTTACGGACTAGGGGTCAATGAGCAGTTCTTC. Variable domain in full (rest from reference TRBV7-3 and TRBJ2-1): GAGVSQTPSNKVTEKGKYVELRCDPISGHTALYWYRQSLGQGPEFLIYFQGTGAADDSGLPNDRFFAVRPEGSVSTLKIQRTERGDSAVYLCASSSYGLGVNEQFFGPGTRLTVL.

This clone was seen a handful of times. The chain has TRBV29-1 and TRBJ1-1; no firm D call. Germline assignment: CDR1 SQVTM and CDR2 ANQGSEA. Trimming took off 7 bases at V and 2 bases at J, with 8 bases between the two ends. This CDR3 spans 11 amino acids. For the CDR3, the DNA is TGCAGCGGTCGCGGAAACACTGAAGCTTTCTTT. This codes for CSGRGNTEAFF.

V is TRBV12-3 or TRBV12-4 and J is TRBJ2-7; D unclear. V dropped 3 bases and J dropped 3 bases, with 9 bases sitting between them. The CDR3 is 13 residues long. The CDR3: CASSLMGLYEQYF. The CDR3 DNA reads TGTGCCAGCAGTTTGATGGGCCTCTACGAGCAGTACTTC.

The J gene is TRBJ1-5, the V gene TRBV20-1; the D gene is possibly TRBD1 (6 bases). Germline V gene lookup returns CDR1 DFQATT and CDR2 SNEGSKA (reference sequence). V lost 3 bases and J lost 4, with 16 bases in between. This CDR3 has 15 amino acids. In nucleotides, the CDR3 is TGCAGTGCTAGTATACAGGGAAGGGGGAATCAGCCCCAGCATTTT. Protein sequence: CSASIQGRGNQPQHF.

On this clone: This sample includes further DNA sequences coding for the same CDR3. The rearrangement uses TRBV5-4 and TRBJ1-1; 9 bases map to TRBD1. The length of the CDR3 is 14 residues. Germline values: CDR1 SGHNT, CDR2 YYREEE (reference sequence). The trim removed 0 bases at V and 6 bases at J, leaving 3 bases unmatched. In DNA form, the CDR3 reads TGTGCCAGCAGCTTGGAAAGACAGGGGGCTGAAGCTTTCTTT. This encodes CASSLERQGAEAFF.